One and the same sample provided the 32 T cell receptor beta chains below, sequenced in a study of post-analysis software for immune sequencing data. Each TCR beta cDNA library carried unique molecular identifiers. TCRdb re-derived calls from the PCR reads in MiXCR, one entry per CDR3 protein. The sample holds about 430,000 distinct CDR3 sequences, more than 30% seen once. Study-wide findings and caveats: Patients had higher frequencies than controls of roughly 5 TRBV segments, including TRBV5-6, TRBV5-1 and TRBV20-1.

No cognate antigen is known for these TCRs. Sequenced: blood. The receptors stem from a girl aged 2-10 years with multiple sclerosis.

The genes are TRBV12-3 or TRBV12-4 and TRBJ2-7; the match to TRBD2 covers 12 bases. There are 13 residues in the CDR3. Unmatched junction bases numbered 7, after V lost 9 bases and J lost 7 bases. CDR3 sequence reads: CASLLAGGDEQYF. DNA for the CDR3: TGTGCCAGTCTACTAGCGGGAGGCGATGAGCAGTACTTC.

The chain has TRBV4-2 and TRBJ1-6, with D unclear. Germline V gene lookup returns CDR1 LGHNA and CDR2 YNFKEQ. The CDR3 is 17 amino acids. V was trimmed by 0 bases and J by 3 bases, leaving 12 bases between them. Written as DNA, the CDR3 is TGTGCCAGCAGCCAAGACGAAAAAGCGAACTATAATTCACCCCTCCACTTT. It specifies CASSQDEKANYNSPLHF.

This clonotype has more than one count but fewer than ten. V gene TRBV29-1 combines with J gene TRBJ2-7; either TRBD1 or TRBD2 may fit D (5 bases each). The CDR3 spans 11 residues. Trimming shortened V by 5 bases and J by 5 bases, and 10 bases separated the two germline ends. Germline loops: CDR1 SQVTM, CDR2 ANQGSEA. DNA of the CDR3: TGCAGCGTTTCAGGGAGCAACGAGCAGTACTTC. Translating it yields CSVSGSNEQYF.

This clonotype has only a few counts. J is TRBJ2-6 and V is TRBV4-2, with D tentatively TRBD1 or TRBD2 (6 bases each). V dropped 2 bases and J dropped 2 bases, with 16 bases sitting between them. The V gene's germline CDR1 is LGHNA and CDR2 YNFKEQ. This CDR3 region has 18 residues. CDR3 DNA sequence: TGTGCCAGCAGCCAACAGAGGGGGGTCCTTGCTGGGGCCAACGTCCTGACTTTC. Translating gives CASSQQRGVLAGANVLTF.

The V gene is TRBV6-6, the J gene TRBJ1-1; 9 bases map to TRBD1. The length of the CDR3 is 12 residues. Germline CDR1 is MNHNY and CDR2 is SVGAGI (reference sequence). With V trimmed by 9 bases and J by 10 bases, 9 bases remained unmatched. The DNA for the CDR3 is TGTGCCAGTGCCTCGGGACAGGGCTTAGCTTTCTTT. This gives the protein CASASGQGLAFF.

In this sample, this clonotype turned up a few times. This chain joins TRBV24-1 and TRBJ2-1; TRBD1 aligns across 10 bases. The CDR3 spans 15 residues. The V and J ends lost 2 bases and 6 bases, in that order; junction bases with no gene match: 3. Germline V gene data show CDR1 as KGHDR and CDR2 as SFDVKD. CDR3: CATSDSWTGGNEQFF. The CDR3 DNA reads TGTGCCACCAGTGATTCCTGGACAGGGGGCAATGAGCAGTTCTTC.

V and J are TRBV2 and TRBJ1-1; D gene unclear. V dropped 3 bases and J dropped 0 bases, with 8 bases sitting between them. Looked up from germline, CDR1 is SNHLY and CDR2 is FYNNEI. The CDR3 has 14 amino acids. CDR3 sequence (DNA): TGTGCCAGCAGTGATAGGCGGATGAACACTGAAGCTTTCTTT. Amino acids: CASSDRRMNTEAFF.

This clonotype appeared a few times. This sequence joins TRBV7-9 and TRBJ1-5, with D hard to call. This CDR3 contains 15 residues. Trimming took 5 bases from V and 0 from J, leaving 11 bases between them. The germline V gene has CDR1 SEHNR and CDR2 FQNEAQ (reference sequence). CDR3 amino acids: CASSQIGDSNQPQHF. The CDR3 bases are TGTGCCAGCAGCCAGATTGGGGATAGCAATCAGCCCCAGCATTTT.

This clonotype rates as medium-sized. A much larger clone lies a single base off, so this may be a read error. The chain employs TRBV12-3 or TRBV12-4 and TRBJ1-2, with 8 bases identical to TRBD1. The CDR3 runs to 15 residues. The junction had 9 bases not matched to a gene; V was cut back by 5 bases and J by 4 bases. CDR3 nucleotide sequence: TGTGCCAGCAGTGGGGGGACAGGCCGCAGCTATGGCTACACCTTC. Its protein is CASSGGTGRSYGYTF.

The chain is built from TRBV5-1 and TRBJ1-1; 7 nucleotides agree with TRBD1. J lost 3 bases, V lost 0 bases, and 5 bases had no gene match. The CDR3 runs 15 residues. The germline CDR1 and CDR2 sequences are SGHRS and YFSETQ. In DNA, the CDR3 is TGCGCCAGCAGCTTGGTGGGGCAGGGGGACACTGAAGCTTTCTTT. It is translated as CASSLVGQGDTEAFF. Full variable domain (outside the CDR3, taken from reference TRBV5-1 and TRBJ1-1): KAGVTQTPRYLIKTRGQQVTLSCSPISGHRSVSWYQQTPGQGLQFLFEYFSETQRNKGNFPGRFSGRQFSNSRSEMNVSTLELGDSALYLCASSLVGQGDTEAFFGQGTRLTVV.

This clonotype has just one count. The chain recombines TRBV28 with TRBJ2-1, with D possibly TRBD2 on 6 matching bases. From germline, CDR1 is MDHEN and CDR2 SYDVKM. V was clipped by 1 base and J by 6 bases, with 13 bases between them. The CDR3 has 15 amino acids. The CDR3 nucleotides read TGTGCCAGCAGTTTATTAAGGACTACCGCCAATGAGCAGTTCTTC. It yields the protein CASSLLRTTANEQFF.

This clonotype was found a few times. The V call is TRBV27, the J call TRBJ2-7; TRBD2 might be the D (6 bases). This CDR3 contains 16 residues. CDR1 is MNHEY, CDR2 SMNVEV, per germline (reference sequence). V was cut by 2 bases and J by 0 bases, with 14 bases left in between. CDR3 loop: CASSLTTPEGSYEQYF. The CDR3 DNA reads as TGTGCCAGCAGTTTAACCACACCGGAGGGCTCCTACGAGCAGTACTTC.

This clonotype was observed a handful of times. This rearrangement joins TRBV20-1 to TRBJ2-3; 11 bases are a match to TRBD2. V was pared by 6 bases and J by 2 bases, with 19 bases of the junction left unmatched. Per the germline V gene, CDR1 is DFQATT and CDR2 is SNEGSKA (reference sequence). CDR3 size: 19 residues. The CDR3 reads CSAPRTSGSSWGLTDTQYF. The CDR3, as DNA: TGCAGTGCACCGCGGACTAGCGGGTCCTCTTGGGGGCTCACAGATACGCAGTATTTT.

This rearrangement joins TRBV20-1 to TRBJ2-2, with 10 positions matching TRBD1. J was trimmed by 5 bases and V by 0 bases; bases with no gene match: 6. Germline values: CDR1 DFQATT, CDR2 SNEGSKA (reference sequence). This CDR3 is 16 amino acids long. Here the CDR3 reads CSARDFRQGATGELFF. The CDR3 DNA follows: TGCAGTGCTAGAGATTTCAGACAGGGGGCTACCGGGGAGCTGTTTTTT.

The chain uses TRBV12-3 or TRBV12-4 and TRBJ1-1; D unresolved. This CDR3 has 13 residues. V lost 0 bases and J 7 bases, leaving 9 bases between the germline ends. CDR3 bases: TGTGCCAGCAGTTTAGCAAGGCCGGGTGAAGCTTTCTTT. Translating it yields CASSLARPGEAFF.

V gene TRBV7-2 combines with J gene TRBJ2-1, with D unresolved. From germline, CDR1 is SGHTA and CDR2 FQGNSA. The CDR3 extends over 16 amino acids. The V and J ends lost 5 bases and 4 bases respectively, with 18 bases between them. CDR3 sequence (DNA): TGTGCCAGCAGCATTTATCCGGCAGGTAGATACAATGAGCAGTTCTTC. Its protein is CASSIYPAGRYNEQFF.

The rearrangement uses TRBV29-1 and TRBJ2-3; no clear D. The V and J ends lost 4 bases and 2 bases respectively, with 7 bases between them. This CDR3 contains 12 residues. Germline V lookup: CDR1 SQVTM, CDR2 ANQGSEA. CDR3 region: CSVVPVTDTQYF. The DNA for the CDR3 is TGCAGCGTTGTCCCAGTCACAGATACGCAGTATTTT.

This clonotype was detected only a few times. J is TRBJ1-1 and V is TRBV13; TRBD1 might be the D (5 bases). The CDR3 has 15 amino acids. Trimming shortened V by 6 bases and J by 1 base, and 15 bases separated the two germline ends. Germline CDR1 and CDR2: PRHDT and FYEKMQ (reference sequence). The CDR3 reads CASRRGVMQNTEAFF. In nucleotides, the CDR3 is TGTGCCAGCAGAAGAGGGGTAATGCAGAACACTGAAGCTTTCTTT.

This clonotype was counted only a few times. The genes are TRBV27 and TRBJ2-1; no reliable D call. V lost 3 bases and J lost 8, with 8 bases in between. Germline V lookup: CDR1 MNHEY, CDR2 SMNVEV (reference sequence). The CDR3 is 12 amino acids. Here the CDR3 DNA reads TGTGCCAGCAGTTTCCGCCGGGATGAGCAGTTCTTC. It is translated as CASSFRRDEQFF.

The V and J genes are TRBV12-3 or TRBV12-4 and TRBJ2-4; 8 positions agree with TRBD1. The CDR3 runs to 16 residues. The junction had 8 bases not matched to a gene; V was cut back by 4 bases and J by 3 bases. The CDR3 sequence: CASSSGQGVIKNIQYF. The CDR3 DNA reads TGTGCCAGCAGTTCAGGACAGGGTGTTATCAAAAACATTCAGTACTTC.

The chain recombines TRBV28 with TRBJ2-4, with 10 bases aligning to TRBD2. The V and J ends lost 6 bases and 6 bases, in that order; junction bases with no gene match: 8. CDR3 length equals 15 residues. From germline, CDR1 is MDHEN and CDR2 SYDVKM. This chain's CDR3 is CASSEYGLAVNIQYF. Here the CDR3 DNA reads TGTGCCAGCAGCGAGTACGGACTAGCGGTAAACATTCAGTACTTC.

This chain joins TRBV18 and TRBJ2-5; D is possibly TRBD1 (6 bases). V lost 0 bases, J lost 5 bases, and 10 bases lay in between. CDR3 length: 14 residues. Germline V gives CDR1 KGHSH, CDR2 LQKENI. CDR3 sequence: CASSPPTGTETQYF. The CDR3 bases are TGTGCCAGCTCACCACCAACAGGGACCGAGACCCAGTACTTC.

The chain couples TRBV7-8 to TRBJ2-1; no clear D gene. Deletions cut 1 base from V and 3 bases from J, with 10 bases between. Per germline, CDR1 SGHVS and CDR2 FQNEAQ. The CDR3 has 15 residues. The CDR3 DNA follows: TGTGCCAGCAGCTTAGACGGTCACAGCTACAATGAGCAGTTCTTC. Protein: CASSLDGHSYNEQFF.

Worth noting for this clonotype: An end of the junction differs from the germline gene, which may be a read error. V gene TRBV29-1 combines with J gene TRBJ1-2; weak D call: TRBD1 (6 bases). CDR1 SQVTM and CDR2 ANQGSEA come from the germline V gene. The CDR3 has 13 residues. CDR3 loop: CSVEEGGAYGYTF. The CDR3 DNA reads as TGCAGCGTCGAAGAGGGGGGGGCCTATGGCTACACCTTC.

The rearrangement links TRBV15 to TRBJ2-3, with 10 bases identical to TRBD1. Trimming took 7 bases from V and 4 from J; bases not matched to a gene: 5. This CDR3 comprises 14 residues. CDR1 LNHNV and CDR2 YYDKDF come from the germline V gene (reference sequence). The CDR3: CATTRDRGPDTQYF. The CDR3 region has the DNA TGTGCCACCACTCGGGACAGGGGCCCAGATACGCAGTATTTT.

The rearrangement joins TRBV4-1 to TRBJ1-6; D perhaps matches TRBD1 (5 bases). Germline V gene data show CDR1 as MGHRA and CDR2 as YSYEKL. This CDR3 region has 15 residues. V was pared by 3 bases and J by 5 bases, with 11 bases between. The CDR3 sequence is CASSQGPINNSPLHF. CDR3 nucleotides: TGCGCCAGCAGCCAGGGACCGATTAATAATTCACCCCTCCACTTT.

The table lists this clonotype with a few counts. This chain connects TRBV20-1 to TRBJ2-1; no clear D gene. Germline V gene data show CDR1 as DFQATT and CDR2 as SNEGSKA (reference sequence). V shed 0 bases and J shed 2 bases, with 14 bases lying between them. The CDR3 consists of 16 residues. The CDR3, as DNA: TGCAGTGCTAGAGATATCCAAAAAGGGACCTACAATGAGCAGTTCTTC. Residues: CSARDIQKGTYNEQFF.

The rearrangement joins TRBV28 to TRBJ1-4, with 10 positions matching TRBD1. CDR3 length: 15 residues. The trim removed 3 bases at V and 5 bases at J, leaving 3 bases unmatched. The germline gives CDR1 MDHEN, CDR2 SYDVKM. Written as DNA, the CDR3 is TGTGCCAGCAGTTTTTCGGGACAGGGGAATGAAAAACTGTTTTTT. Its translation: CASSFSGQGNEKLFF.

The CDR3 is CASGSLVDEQYF. The DNA of the CDR3 is TGTGCTAGTGGTTCCCTCGTCGACGAGCAGTACTTC. The chain uses TRBV12-5 and TRBJ2-7, with D uncertain. Trimming removed 4 bases from V and 5 bases from J, with 9 bases in between. CDR1 and CDR2 (germline): LGHNT, FRNRAP. This CDR3 contains 12 residues.

This clonotype was found a few times. This chain uses TRBV29-1 with TRBJ2-5, with D maybe TRBD2 (6 bases). From germline, CDR1 is SQVTM and CDR2 ANQGSEA. Trimming shortened V by 5 bases and J by 2 bases, and 12 bases separated the two germline ends. The CDR3 is 13 amino acids. The CDR3 reads CSVNHGGQETQYF. The CDR3 nucleotides are TGCAGCGTTAACCATGGAGGGCAAGAGACCCAGTACTTC.

This clonotype was detected only once. This chain connects TRBV7-9 to TRBJ2-2; D may be TRBD1 (6 bases). With 0 bases removed from V and 4 bases from J, the gap between germline ends came to 6 bases. Germline V gene lookup returns CDR1 SEHNR and CDR2 FQNEAQ (reference sequence). CDR3 length equals 14 residues. The DNA of the CDR3 is TGTGCCAGCAGCTTAGCGGACAGCACCGGGGAGCTGTTTTTT. It is translated as CASSLADSTGELFF. Filled out from reference TRBV7-9 and TRBJ2-2, the complete variable domain reads DTGVSQNPRHKITKRGQNVTFRCDPISEHNRLYWYRQTLGQGPEFLTYFQNEAQLEKSRLLSDRFSAERPKGSFSTLEIQRTEQGDSAMYLCASSLADSTGELFFGEGSRLTVL.

This clonotype was observed a few times. The chain employs TRBV10-3 and TRBJ2-5; 8 positions agree with TRBD2. The DNA end is more similar to TRBJ2-7, so the J call may be wrong. Germline CDR1 is ENHRY and CDR2 is SYGVKD. The CDR3 has 14 residues. CDR3 nucleotides: TGTGCCATCAGGGATCCTAGCGGGTACTACGAGCAGTACTTC. Amino acids: CAIRDPSGYYEQYF.